One sample yielded the 32 T cell receptor beta chains listed below, sequenced in a study of patients and donors after allogeneic stem cell transplantation. TCRdb independently ran MiXCR on the RT-PCR reads; one entry per CDR3 protein. Of 190,000 or so distinct CDR3 sequences in the sample, about 38% were seen once. Sequenced: blood, either unsorted or a sorted T cell fraction (not recorded which). These receptors all stem from a human donor who was either an allogeneic HSCT recipient or a stem cell or donor lymphocyte infusion donor (not recorded which). It is not recorded whose cells these are; they may come from a transplant donor.

V and J are TRBV2 and TRBJ1-5; no definite D call. Germline assignment: CDR1 SNHLY and CDR2 FYNNEI. V was trimmed by 6 bases and J by 8 bases, leaving 11 bases between them. The CDR3 has 12 amino acids. CDR3 loop: CASRLGSKPQHF. DNA of the CDR3: TGTGCCAGCAGGTTAGGGAGCAAGCCCCAGCATTTT.

This clonotype was observed a handful of times. The rearrangement uses TRBV9 and TRBJ2-7, with 9 bases that match TRBD1. The ends lost 4 bases at V and 3 bases at J; junction bases unmatched: 5. CDR1 and CDR2 from the germline V gene are SGDLS and YYNGEE. The CDR3 contains 14 residues. The CDR3 is CASSSSGQGYEQYF. The CDR3 DNA reads as TGTGCCAGCAGCTCCTCGGGACAGGGCTACGAGCAGTACTTC.

This clonotype was observed a few times. The V and J genes are TRBV12-3 or TRBV12-4 and TRBJ1-4, with D maybe TRBD1 (6 bases). The CDR3 sequence is 14 residues long. V was trimmed by 3 bases and J by 7 bases, leaving 12 bases between them. CDR3 in DNA: TGTGCCAGCAGTTTCTCCGGACAGATTGAAAAACTGTTTTTT. This gives the protein CASSFSGQIEKLFF.

The chain combines TRBV15 with TRBJ2-1, with unresolved D. V was trimmed by 0 bases and J by 6 bases, leaving 12 bases between them. Germline lookup yields CDR1 LNHNV and CDR2 YYDKDF (reference sequence). CDR3 length equals 15 residues. CDR3 coding DNA: TGTGCCACCAGCAGAGACCCTAAAGGGTTCAATGAGCAGTTCTTC. It yields the protein CATSRDPKGFNEQFF.

This clonotype was counted a few times. This chain links TRBV15 with TRBJ1-1; D may be TRBD1 (5 bases). The germline CDR1 and CDR2 sequences are LNHNV and YYDKDF (reference sequence). This CDR3 has 13 amino acids. The V end lost 5 bases, the J end lost 4 bases, and 11 bases lay between the germline ends. The CDR3 here is CATSAGRGTEAFF. The CDR3 DNA follows: TGTGCCACCAGCGCAGGGCGAGGCACTGAAGCTTTCTTT.

The gene calls are TRBV7-9 and TRBJ1-1; no firm D call. Germline V gives CDR1 SEHNR, CDR2 FQNEAQ (reference sequence). V was pared by 7 bases and J by 3 bases, with 15 bases between. The length of the CDR3 is 14 residues. CDR3 in amino acids: CASTGNGEDTEAFF. The CDR3 nucleotides are TGTGCCAGCACCGGCAACGGGGAGGACACTGAAGCTTTCTTT.

The chain has TRBV29-1 and TRBJ2-1, with TRBD2 matching 8 bases. CDR1 is SQVTM, CDR2 ANQGSEA, per germline. The junction had 8 bases not matched to a gene; V was cut back by 6 bases and J by 4 bases. This CDR3 contains 14 residues. The CDR3 DNA sequence: TGCAGCGTCCTCGGACTAGCTACGTACAATGAGCAGTTCTTC. Its protein product is CSVLGLATYNEQFF.

The table lists this clonotype with a few counts. The chain couples TRBV6-1 to TRBJ1-2, with 12 positions matching TRBD1. Germline V gives CDR1 MNHNS, CDR2 SASEGT. J gave up 7 bases and V 2 bases, and 5 bases lay outside the gene matches. The CDR3 covers 15 residues. The CDR3 spells CASSELGQGAGGYTF. The CDR3 DNA follows: TGTGCCAGCAGTGAATTGGGACAGGGGGCCGGTGGCTACACCTTC.

This clonotype was seen more than once but under ten times. Here the CDR3 reads CASSSQGRWNTEAFF. The DNA for the CDR3 is TGTGCCAGCAGCTCACAGGGGAGGTGGAACACTGAAGCTTTCTTT. The rearrangement joins TRBV7-3 to TRBJ1-1, with TRBD1 matching over 7 bases. Germline CDR1 reads SGHTA; CDR2 reads FQGTGA. The V and J ends lost 4 bases and 1 base, in that order; junction bases with no gene match: 6. The CDR3 consists of 15 residues.

This chain links TRBV5-1 with TRBJ1-3; D is unclear. The CDR3 totals 16 residues. In germline, CDR1 is SGHRS, CDR2 YFSETQ. V was pared by 0 bases and J by 0 bases, with 10 bases between. The CDR3 DNA sequence: TGCGCCAGCAGCTTGGAAGGGAAATCCTCTGGAAACACCATATATTTT. This gives the protein CASSLEGKSSGNTIYF.

The CDR3 loop reads CASSFRSRRGYTF. CDR3 in DNA: TGTGCCAGCAGTTTTCGATCCCGACGAGGCTACACCTTC. This chain links TRBV28 with TRBJ1-2; D uncertain. Trimming stripped 3 bases from V and 8 bases from J, with 13 bases between. Germline lookup yields CDR1 MDHEN and CDR2 SYDVKM. This CDR3 region has 13 residues.

The J gene is TRBJ1-1, the V gene TRBV7-8; D gene uncertain. Trimming cost V 2 bases and J 3 bases, with 7 bases left between them. This CDR3 contains 13 residues. Germline-derived CDR1 and CDR2 are SGHVS and FQNEAQ. The CDR3 DNA sequence: TGTGCCAGCAGCTTAACGGACCACACTGAAGCTTTCTTT. Residues: CASSLTDHTEAFF.

The chain couples TRBV29-1 to TRBJ2-1; D not certain. Trimming left V 4 bases short and J 2 bases short, with 9 bases between. Germline CDR1 SQVTM, CDR2 ANQGSEA. The CDR3 contains 13 residues. As DNA, the CDR3 is TGCAGCGTTGGAAGAGACACCTACAATGAGCAGTTCTTC. Its protein product is CSVGRDTYNEQFF.

This chain joins TRBV5-1 and TRBJ1-5; no firm D call. CDR3 length: 15 amino acids. Germline CDR1 is SGHRS and CDR2 is YFSETQ. The germline V and J ends were trimmed by 8 bases and 0 bases, with 15 bases remaining between them. The CDR3 sequence is CASRGGPYSNQPQHF. The CDR3 DNA reads as TGCGCCAGTCGAGGAGGGCCGTATAGCAATCAGCCCCAGCATTTT.

This chain links TRBV12-3 or TRBV12-4 with TRBJ1-1; D remains unclear. Between the trimmed V and J ends, which lost 6 bases and 5 bases, there was a span of 7 bases. CDR3 length: 11 residues. The CDR3 loop is CASRRRTEAFF. The CDR3 bases are TGTGCCAGCAGGCGGAGAACTGAAGCTTTCTTT.

On this clonotype: An end of the junction does not agree with germline; a read error may underlie this. The chain has TRBV5-6 and TRBJ2-3; D remains unclear. The CDR3 length is 14 residues. The germline V gene encodes CDR1 SGHDT and CDR2 YYEEEE. The CDR3 DNA reads TGTGCCAGCAGCTTGCTGGAGAGCACAGATACGCAGAATTTT. It is translated as CASSLLESTDTQNF.

The rearrangement joins TRBV20-1 to TRBJ2-3, with D perhaps being TRBD1 or TRBD2 (5 bases each). The germline gives CDR1 DFQATT, CDR2 SNEGSKA (reference sequence). The CDR3 consists of 15 residues. Trimming shortened V by 1 base and J by 4 bases, and 15 bases separated the two germline ends. For the CDR3, the DNA is TGCAGTGCTAGAGCCGGGACGGCGGGCCCAGATACGCAGTATTTT. This translates into CSARAGTAGPDTQYF.

This chain joins TRBV6-1 and TRBJ2-7; D call uncertain. CDR3 length: 15 residues. From germline, CDR1 is MNHNS and CDR2 SASEGT. Deletions cut 1 base from V and 3 bases from J, with 13 bases between. In DNA form, the CDR3 reads TGTGCCAGCAGTGAAGTAGGAAACCGACACTACGAGCAGTACTTC. Translation gives CASSEVGNRHYEQYF.

This clonotype was recorded only once. The chain joins TRBV30 to TRBJ1-3; TRBD1 might be the D (5 bases). V was cut by 0 bases and J by 9 bases, with 24 bases left in between. The CDR3 extends over 17 amino acids. Germline-derived CDR1 and CDR2 are GTSNPN and SVGIG (reference sequence). The CDR3: CAWSVLGLGARVGTIYF. The CDR3 nucleotides are TGTGCCTGGAGTGTATTAGGTCTTGGGGCCCGCGTGGGCACCATATATTTT.

The J gene is TRBJ2-5, the V gene TRBV4-1; D is ambiguous. Germline CDR1 is MGHRA and CDR2 is YSYEKL. The CDR3 is 14 residues long. V lost 1 base and J 4 bases, leaving 10 bases between the germline ends. Here the CDR3 DNA reads TGCGCCAGCAGCCAAGGGGTGCGAGGAGAGACCCAGTACTTC. It encodes CASSQGVRGETQYF.

The rearrangement links TRBV30 to TRBJ2-1, with a possible D match to TRBD2 (5 bases). Germline CDR1 GTSNPN, CDR2 SVGIG (reference sequence). CDR3 length: 13 amino acids. The V gene lost 3 bases and the J gene lost 8 bases, with 14 bases spanning the gap. CDR3 amino acids: CAWRGLTLYEQFF. The DNA for the CDR3 is TGTGCCTGGAGAGGACTCACTTTGTATGAGCAGTTCTTC.

The V and J genes are TRBV7-8 and TRBJ2-1, with D perhaps matching TRBD2 (5 bases). Trimming stripped 1 base from V and 5 bases from J, with 15 bases between. The CDR3 has 16 amino acids. Germline CDR1 and CDR2: SGHVS and FQNEAQ. The CDR3 is CASSLVGFGIHNEQFF. DNA for the CDR3: TGTGCCAGCAGCTTAGTAGGGTTCGGGATCCACAATGAGCAGTTCTTC.

This clonotype was seen only a few times. V gene TRBV20-1 combines with J gene TRBJ2-1; D might be TRBD1 or TRBD2, each matching 7 bases. The CDR3 runs to 15 residues. Trimming left V 3 bases short and J 0 bases short, with 12 bases between. The germline CDR1 and CDR2 sequences are DFQATT and SNEGSKA (reference sequence). This CDR3 reads CSARSGTASYNEQFF. CDR3 in DNA: TGCAGTGCTAGGAGCGGGACAGCCTCCTACAATGAGCAGTTCTTC.

The genes are TRBV28 and TRBJ2-7; D possibly matches TRBD1 or TRBD2 (5 bases each). The germline gives CDR1 MDHEN, CDR2 SYDVKM. V was clipped by 5 bases and J by 3 bases, with 14 bases between them. CDR3 length: 14 residues. CDR3 bases: TGTGCCAGCAGTAGTCGACGTGGGGGCTACGAGCAGTACTTC. Protein product: CASSSRRGGYEQYF.

The chain joins TRBV11-2 to TRBJ2-1; 8 bases fit TRBD2. This CDR3 region has 15 residues. The V gene's germline CDR1 is SGHAT and CDR2 FQNNGV. The ends lost 0 bases at V and 9 bases at J; junction bases unmatched: 7. The CDR3 loop is CASSLDFRLATEQFF. Here the CDR3 DNA reads TGTGCCAGCAGCTTAGACTTCCGACTAGCGACTGAGCAGTTCTTC.

The table lists this clonotype with a few counts. The J gene is TRBJ2-1, the V gene TRBV20-1, with a weak D call TRBD1 (6 bases). Germline-derived CDR1 and CDR2 are DFQATT and SNEGSKA (reference sequence). CDR3 length equals 12 residues. CDR3 sequence: CITGTPTEEQFF. The CDR3, as DNA: TGCATCACCGGGACACCCACGGAGGAGCAGTTCTTC.

V is TRBV9 and J is TRBJ1-5, with a possible D match to TRBD1 (5 bases). CDR1 and CDR2 from the germline V gene are SGDLS and YYNGEE. The CDR3 runs to 16 residues. V lost 3 bases, J lost 4 bases, and 17 bases lay in between. The CDR3 DNA sequence: TGTGCCAGCAGCGACGGAAGGGGAGGATGGAATCAGCCCCAGCATTTT. Its translation: CASSDGRGGWNQPQHF.

This clonotype showed up just a few times. The chain uses TRBV21-1 and TRBJ2-2; the table calls TRBD2, which could not be checked here. TRBV21-1 is flagged as a pseudogene. CDR3 size: 15 residues. The CDR3 nucleotides read TGTGCCTCCACTAGCGGGGGGACAAACACCGGGGAGCTGTTTTTT. Translation gives CASTSGGTNTGELFF.

The chain recombines TRBV7-2 with TRBJ2-5; D call uncertain. V dropped 5 bases and J dropped 4 bases, with 11 bases sitting between them. The germline gives CDR1 SGHTA, CDR2 FQGNSA. The CDR3 is 13 residues long. In DNA, the CDR3 is TGTGCCAGCAGCATATGGACCAGAGAGACCCAGTACTTC. It encodes CASSIWTRETQYF.

This chain connects TRBV12-3 or TRBV12-4 to TRBJ1-1; D is ambiguous. The length of the CDR3 is 13 residues. Deletions cut 7 bases from V and 6 bases from J, with 15 bases between. DNA for the CDR3: TGTGCCAGCAAGGGTAGGGCTTACGCTGAAGCTTTCTTT. Translated: CASKGRAYAEAFF.

This clonotype was observed a handful of times. V usage is TRBV9 and J usage is TRBJ1-6; maybe TRBD1 (5 bases). The CDR3 is made up of 17 amino acids. V was pared by 3 bases and J by 6 bases, with 19 bases between. Germline assignment: CDR1 SGDLS and CDR2 YYNGEE. The CDR3 nucleotides are TGTGCCAGCAGCGCACCCACCCCCAGGGTGGGTAATTCACCCCTCCACTTT. The encoded protein is CASSAPTPRVGNSPLHF.

The table lists this clonotype with a few counts. This sequence joins TRBV18 and TRBJ1-1, with a weak D call TRBD1 (5 bases). CDR3 length: 13 amino acids. Trimming removed 6 bases from V and 2 bases from J, with 10 bases in between. Germline-derived CDR1 and CDR2 are KGHSH and LQKENI. This CDR3 is CASSVDSNTEAFF. CDR3 nucleotide sequence: TGTGCCAGCTCTGTAGACAGCAACACTGAAGCTTTCTTT.